Listed here are 7 T cell receptor beta chains from one sample, sequenced in a study of cytomegalovirus exposure and HLA in healthy donors. The PCR contained 60 Vbeta and 13 Jbeta primers. The table came from immunoSEQ multiplex PCR; TCRdb's copy has only in-frame clones and leaves some out. The table has some 60,000 clones, approximately 80% seen once. The sequenced sample was PBMCs. These TCRs come from a human donor in good health.

The genes are TRBV4-2 and TRBJ2-1, with D possibly matching TRBD1 (5 bases). CDR1 and CDR2 from the germline V gene are LGHNA and YNFKEQ. This CDR3 spans 17 amino acids. V was pared by 0 bases and J by 3 bases, with 15 bases between. In DNA, the CDR3 is TGTGCCAGCAGCCAAGATTTCCGACAGCTAAGCTACAATGAGCAGTTCTTC. Amino acids: CASSQDFRQLSYNEQFF.

The J gene is TRBJ1-1, the V gene TRBV19, with unresolved D. Between the trimmed V and J ends, which lost 5 bases and 8 bases, there was a span of 9 bases. The CDR3 loop spans 11 amino acids. Germline V lookup: CDR1 LNHDA, CDR2 SQIVND (reference sequence). CDR3 DNA sequence: TGTGCCAGTAGTGAGGGCCGAGAAGCTTTCTTT. Translating gives CASSEGREAFF.

The V gene is TRBV18, the J gene TRBJ2-3; D perhaps matches TRBD2 (5 bases). Germline CDR1 is KGHSH and CDR2 is LQKENI. Trimming took off 4 bases at V and 2 bases at J, with 16 bases between the two ends. The length of the CDR3 is 16 residues. Here the CDR3 DNA reads TGTGCCAGCTCACTCCTCAGTGGCGGGTTCACAGATACGCAGTATTTT. The encoded protein is CASSLLSGGFTDTQYF.

The genes are TRBV5-1 and TRBJ2-6; D gene ambiguous. Trimming removed 1 base from V and 0 bases from J, with 11 bases in between. The germline V gene encodes CDR1 SGHRS and CDR2 YFSETQ. The CDR3 is made up of 17 amino acids. For the CDR3, the DNA is TGCGCCAGCAGCTTGTCTCGGTCAAACTCTGGGGCCAACGTCCTGACTTTC. It yields the protein CASSLSRSNSGANVLTF.

The chain joins TRBV11-3 to TRBJ2-3, with 10 nucleotides matching TRBD1. The CDR3 is 16 amino acids. From germline, CDR1 is SGHNT and CDR2 YENEEA. V shed 5 bases and J 1 base; nucleotides not matched to a gene: 6. For the CDR3, the DNA is TGTGCCAGCAGCCCTGGACAGGGGGGCCGCACAGATACGCAGTATTTT. Translating gives CASSPGQGGRTDTQYF.

The CDR3 DNA reads as TGCAGCGTTGTTGAGGGCGGAGGGACCAAAAACATTCAGTACTTC. Its protein product is CSVVEGGGTKNIQYF. The V and J genes are TRBV29-1 and TRBJ2-4; weak D call: TRBD2 (6 bases). Germline V CDR1 and CDR2: SQVTM, ANQGSEA. The CDR3 spans 15 residues. Trimming took off 4 bases at V and 2 bases at J, with 15 bases between the two ends.

The chain uses TRBV4-3 and TRBJ1-6; D not resolved. Germline V CDR1 and CDR2: LGHNA, YSLEER. Trimming stripped 1 base from V and 9 bases from J, with 7 bases between. The length of the CDR3 is 13 residues. The CDR3 coding sequence is TGCGCCAGCAGCCAAGCCCCCGGTTCACCCCTCCACTTT. Its translation: CASSQAPGSPLHF.